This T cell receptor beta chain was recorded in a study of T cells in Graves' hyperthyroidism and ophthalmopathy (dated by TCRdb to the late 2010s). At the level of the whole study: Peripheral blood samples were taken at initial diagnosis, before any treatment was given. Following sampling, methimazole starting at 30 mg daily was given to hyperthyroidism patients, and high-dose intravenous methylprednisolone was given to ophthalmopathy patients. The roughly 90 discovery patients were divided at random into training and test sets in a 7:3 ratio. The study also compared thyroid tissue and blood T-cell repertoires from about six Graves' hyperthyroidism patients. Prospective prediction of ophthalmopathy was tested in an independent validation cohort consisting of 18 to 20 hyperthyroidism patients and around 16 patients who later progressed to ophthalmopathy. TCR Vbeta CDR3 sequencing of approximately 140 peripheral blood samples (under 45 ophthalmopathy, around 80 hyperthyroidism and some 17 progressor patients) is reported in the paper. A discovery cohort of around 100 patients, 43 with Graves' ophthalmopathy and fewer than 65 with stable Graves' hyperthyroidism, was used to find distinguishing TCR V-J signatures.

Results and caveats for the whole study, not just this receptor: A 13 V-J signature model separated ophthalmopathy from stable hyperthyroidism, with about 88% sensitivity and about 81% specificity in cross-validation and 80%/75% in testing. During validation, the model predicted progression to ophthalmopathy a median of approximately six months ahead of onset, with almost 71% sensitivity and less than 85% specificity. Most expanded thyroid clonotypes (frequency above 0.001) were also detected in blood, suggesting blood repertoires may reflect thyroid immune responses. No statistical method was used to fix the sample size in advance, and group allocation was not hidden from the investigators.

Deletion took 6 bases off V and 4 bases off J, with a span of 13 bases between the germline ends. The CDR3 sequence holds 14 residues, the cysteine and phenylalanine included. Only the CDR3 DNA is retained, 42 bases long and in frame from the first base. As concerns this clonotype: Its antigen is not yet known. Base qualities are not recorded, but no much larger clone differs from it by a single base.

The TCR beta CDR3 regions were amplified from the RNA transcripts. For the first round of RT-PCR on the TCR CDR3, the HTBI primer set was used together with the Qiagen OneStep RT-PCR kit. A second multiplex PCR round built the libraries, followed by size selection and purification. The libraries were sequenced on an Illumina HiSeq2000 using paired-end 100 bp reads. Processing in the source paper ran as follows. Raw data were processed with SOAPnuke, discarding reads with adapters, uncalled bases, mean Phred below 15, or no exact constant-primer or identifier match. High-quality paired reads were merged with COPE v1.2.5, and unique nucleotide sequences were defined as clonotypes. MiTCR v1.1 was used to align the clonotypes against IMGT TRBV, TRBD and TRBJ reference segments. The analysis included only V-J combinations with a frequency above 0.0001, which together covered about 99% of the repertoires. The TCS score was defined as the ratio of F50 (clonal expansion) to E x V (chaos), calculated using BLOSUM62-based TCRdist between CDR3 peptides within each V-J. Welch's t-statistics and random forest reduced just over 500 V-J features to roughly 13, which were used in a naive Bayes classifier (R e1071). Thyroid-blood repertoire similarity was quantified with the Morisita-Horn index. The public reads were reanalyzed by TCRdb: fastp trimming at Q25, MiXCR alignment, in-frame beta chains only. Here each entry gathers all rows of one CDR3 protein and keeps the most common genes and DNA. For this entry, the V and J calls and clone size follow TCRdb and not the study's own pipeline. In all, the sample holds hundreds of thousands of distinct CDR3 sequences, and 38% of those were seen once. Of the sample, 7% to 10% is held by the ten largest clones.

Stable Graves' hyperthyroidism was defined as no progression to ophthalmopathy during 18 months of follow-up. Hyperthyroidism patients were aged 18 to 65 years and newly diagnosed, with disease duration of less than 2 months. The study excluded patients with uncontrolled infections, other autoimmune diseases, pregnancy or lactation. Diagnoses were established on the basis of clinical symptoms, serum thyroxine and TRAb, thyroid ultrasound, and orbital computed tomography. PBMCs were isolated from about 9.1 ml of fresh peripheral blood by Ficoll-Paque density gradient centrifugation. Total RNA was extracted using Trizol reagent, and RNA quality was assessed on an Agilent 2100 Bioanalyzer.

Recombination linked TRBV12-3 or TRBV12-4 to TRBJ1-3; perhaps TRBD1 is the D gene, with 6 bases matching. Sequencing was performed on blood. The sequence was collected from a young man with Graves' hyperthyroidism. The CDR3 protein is CASRRPGEGNTIYF. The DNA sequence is TGTGCCAGCAGGAGGCCAGGGGAGGGAAACACCATATATTTT.